This TCR beta chain was retrieved from a study of T cell responses to AZD1222 COVID-19 vaccine. Regarding the study as a whole: There were mostly white British donors and more females than males, and clonal diversity was possibly underestimated.

Germline-derived CDR1 and CDR2 are SGHNT and YYREEE (reference sequence). This CDR3 spans 14 amino acids. V was trimmed by 4 bases and J by 6 bases, leaving 13 bases between them. A remark on this clone: Antigen specificity is unknown.

The protocol was immunoSEQ multiplex PCR, while the TCRdb copy is restricted to in-frame clones and leaves out a portion. This table holds over 110,000 clones, 90% to 95% found once. V is TRBV5-4 and J is TRBJ1-4; tentatively, D is TRBD1 (5 bases). The sample here was peripheral blood, taken after recovery from COVID-19. The receptor was derived from an adult who had recovered from COVID-19. CDR3 DNA: TGTGCCAGCAGCCCTGGTATAGGGGATGAAAAACTGTTTTTT. It translates to CASSPGIGDEKLFF.